The 19 T cell receptor beta chains below all came from one sample that was sequenced in a study of OX40 agonist ivuxolimab in advanced cancers. Libraries were prepared by immunoSEQ multiplex PCR; TCRdb keeps only in-frame clonotypes and omits some of them. The sample consists of around 51,000 clones, roughly 84% of them appearing once. Here the sequenced sample was CD4+ or CD8+ T cells sorted from blood, taken in a trial of the OX40 agonist ivuxolimab. The receptors were gathered from an adult with an advanced solid tumor such as melanoma, head and neck, liver or kidney cancer.

The gene calls are TRBV10-3 and TRBJ2-3; D is possibly TRBD2 (6 bases). Trimming stripped 5 bases from V and 6 bases from J, with 12 bases between. Germline V lookup: CDR1 ENHRY, CDR2 SYGVKD. The CDR3 is 13 residues long. DNA of the CDR3: TGTGCCATCAGTCCCGGGGGAAGGGATACGCAGTATTTT. It translates to CAISPGGRDTQYF.

The genes are TRBV7-9 and TRBJ2-7, with D uncertain. Looked up from germline, CDR1 is SEHNR and CDR2 is FQNEAQ (reference sequence). There are 14 residues in the CDR3. Deletions cut 1 base from V and 5 bases from J, with 12 bases between. The CDR3 DNA reads as TGTGCCAGCAGCTTAGTGCCGGTTCGGAACGAGCAGTACTTC. This codes for CASSLVPVRNEQYF.

CDR3 bases: TGCGCCAGCAGCCAAGATTTGGGCCGGAGCTATGGCTACACCTTC. This sequence encodes CASSQDLGRSYGYTF. The J gene is TRBJ1-2, the V gene TRBV4-1; D is uncertain. Looked up from germline, CDR1 is MGHRA and CDR2 is YSYEKL. Deletions cut 0 bases from V and 4 bases from J, with 12 bases between. The CDR3 contains 15 residues.

The rearrangement joins TRBV18 to TRBJ1-5, with TRBD1 identical over 9 bases. Per germline, CDR1 KGHSH and CDR2 LQKENI. V shed 3 bases, J shed 7 bases, and the junction held 10 bases outside the gene matches. The CDR3 is made up of 16 amino acids. The CDR3 reads CASSPRSQGAGQPQHF. DNA of the CDR3: TGTGCCAGCTCACCTCGTTCACAGGGGGCAGGGCAGCCCCAGCATTTT.

The chain joins TRBV5-5 to TRBJ1-6, with 8 bases that match TRBD1. The V segment lost 4 bases and the J segment 7 bases; nucleotides outside the gene matches: 10. The CDR3 runs to 16 residues. The V gene's germline CDR1 is SGHKS and CDR2 YYEKEE (reference sequence). CDR3: CASSVRQGLGNSPLHF. The CDR3 region has the DNA TGTGCCAGCAGCGTACGACAGGGGCTGGGGAATTCACCCCTCCACTTT. The entire variable domain, with the rest obtained from reference TRBV5-5 and TRBJ1-6, is as follows: DAGVTQSPTHLIKTRGQQVTLRCSPISGHKSVSWYQQVLGQGPQFIFQYYEKEERGRGNFPDRFSARQFPNYSSELNVNALLLGDSALYLCASSVRQGLGNSPLHFGNGTRLTVT.

This sequence joins TRBV4-1 and TRBJ2-7, with D unclear. V was pared by 3 bases and J by 0 bases, with 12 bases between. The CDR3 spans 15 residues. In germline, CDR1 is MGHRA, CDR2 YSYEKL. In nucleotides, the CDR3 is TGCGCCAGCAGCCAGGGTTCGGACGGCTCCTACGAGCAGTACTTC. It translates to CASSQGSDGSYEQYF.

The gene calls are TRBV13 and TRBJ2-2; 7 bases are shared with TRBD1. Germline V gene lookup returns CDR1 PRHDT and CDR2 FYEKMQ (reference sequence). The CDR3 contains 14 residues. V shed 4 bases and J 7 bases; nucleotides not matched to a gene: 6. CDR3: CASSSTGAGGELFF. CDR3 coding DNA: TGTGCCAGCAGCTCCACAGGGGCCGGCGGGGAGCTGTTTTTT.

J is TRBJ1-6 and V is TRBV6-6; TRBD1 matches 7 bases. V shed 1 base, J shed 7 bases, and the junction held 4 bases outside the gene matches. This CDR3 has 15 residues. Germline V gene data show CDR1 as MNHNY and CDR2 as SVGAGI (reference sequence). The CDR3 bases are TGTGCCAGCAGTTACTTCGACAGGGAGAATTCACCCCTCCACTTT. This translates into CASSYFDRENSPLHF.

The rearrangement uses TRBV19 and TRBJ1-5; tentative D call: TRBD1 (5 bases). Germline CDR1 and CDR2: LNHDA and SQIVND (reference sequence). V lost 3 bases and J lost 8, with 11 bases in between. The CDR3 spans 13 residues. Here the CDR3 DNA reads TGTGCCAGTAGTATGGGAGGGGTGGAGCCCCAGCATTTT. Translation: CASSMGGVEPQHF.

The chain employs TRBV6-5 and TRBJ1-6; no firm D call. CDR1 is MNHEY and CDR2 is SVGAGI in the germline V gene. V lost 5 bases and J 10 bases, leaving 18 bases between the germline ends. This CDR3 has 15 residues. The CDR3 sequence: CASSPADGFDSPLHF. The DNA for the CDR3 is TGTGCCAGCAGTCCGGCGGATGGGTTTGACTCACCCCTCCACTTT.

This chain connects TRBV5-5 to TRBJ2-5; D unclear. V was trimmed by 1 base and J by 1 base, leaving 8 bases between them. The CDR3 length is 14 residues. Germline lookup yields CDR1 SGHKS and CDR2 YYEKEE (reference sequence). The CDR3 DNA reads as TGTGCCAGCAGCTTGCGGACCTTCCAAGAGACCCAGTACTTC. Translated: CASSLRTFQETQYF.

This rearrangement joins TRBV11-2 to TRBJ2-5, with 7 bases identical to TRBD2. The CDR3 spans 14 residues. V was pared by 5 bases and J by 7 bases, with 10 bases of the junction left unmatched. The germline V gene encodes CDR1 SGHAT and CDR2 FQNNGV. The CDR3 bases are TGTGCCAGCAGCCCCCCCGCCAGGGAGGGGACCCAGTACTTC. It is translated as CASSPPAREGTQYF.

This clone was counted once. V and J are TRBV6-5 and TRBJ2-3, with TRBD1 as a possible D gene (5 bases). The CDR3 runs 12 residues. Looked up from germline, CDR1 is MNHEY and CDR2 is SVGAGI. V was pared by 6 bases and J by 3 bases, with 7 bases between. CDR3 DNA: TGTGCCAGCAGGGACACTACAGATACGCAGTATTTT. Encoded protein: CASRDTTDTQYF.

The sample holds one count of this clone. The chain is built from TRBV5-8 and TRBJ2-3; D possibly corresponds to TRBD1 (6 bases). Germline loops: CDR1 SGHTS, CDR2 YDEGEE. The CDR3 loop spans 15 amino acids. Trimming pared 4 bases from V and 0 bases from J, leaving 12 bases between. The CDR3 region is CASSPGHSSTDTQYF. CDR3 in DNA: TGTGCCAGCAGCCCGGGACACTCGAGCACAGATACGCAGTATTTT.

This clone was detected a few times. V and J are TRBV29-1 and TRBJ2-7; 7 bases align to TRBD2. There are 15 residues in the CDR3. Germline assignment: CDR1 SQVTM and CDR2 ANQGSEA. V shed 5 bases and J 2 bases; nucleotides not matched to a gene: 12. The CDR3 coding sequence is TGCAGCGTTCAAGGGGAACTAGCGAATACCTACGAGCAGTACTTC. Its translation is CSVQGELANTYEQYF.

The chain recombines TRBV7-9 with TRBJ2-7; 9 bases map to TRBD1. The CDR3 spans 15 residues. The J segment lost 5 bases and the V segment lost 5 bases, leaving 10 bases of the junction unmatched. Germline loops: CDR1 SEHNR, CDR2 FQNEAQ (reference sequence). The CDR3 loop is CASSHRRTGENEQYF. CDR3 DNA sequence: TGTGCCAGCAGCCACCGTAGGACAGGGGAAAACGAGCAGTACTTC.

This chain uses TRBV15 with TRBJ2-3, with 9 bases fitting TRBD1. The V segment lost 4 bases and the J segment 2 bases; nucleotides outside the gene matches: 4. The CDR3 runs 15 residues. CDR1 and CDR2 (germline): LNHNV, YYDKDF (reference sequence). CDR3 residues: CATSTGQGYTDTQYF. The CDR3 coding sequence is TGTGCCACCAGCACCGGACAGGGGTACACAGATACGCAGTATTTT.

The V gene is TRBV4-1, the J gene TRBJ2-3; 7 nucleotides align to TRBD1. V shed 3 bases and J 1 base; nucleotides not matched to a gene: 1. CDR1 is MGHRA, CDR2 YSYEKL, per germline. The CDR3 spans 14 residues. CDR3 region: CASSQGTGTDTQYF. Written as DNA, the CDR3 is TGCGCCAGCAGCCAGGGGACAGGCACAGATACGCAGTATTTT.

V and J are TRBV11-2 and TRBJ1-4; a possible D gene is TRBD1 (5 bases). The CDR3 spans 17 residues. V lost 5 bases and J lost 0, with 16 bases in between. Germline CDR1 SGHAT, CDR2 FQNNGV. CDR3 residues: CASSLARQSATNEKLFF. Written as DNA, the CDR3 is TGTGCCAGCAGCCTTGCGAGACAGTCTGCAACTAATGAAAAACTGTTTTTT.